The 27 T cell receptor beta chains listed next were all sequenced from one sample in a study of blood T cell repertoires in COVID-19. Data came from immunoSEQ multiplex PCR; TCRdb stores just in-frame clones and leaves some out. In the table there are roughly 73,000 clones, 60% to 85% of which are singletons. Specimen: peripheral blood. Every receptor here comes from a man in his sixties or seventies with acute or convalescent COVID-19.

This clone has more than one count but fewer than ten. The chain's CDR3 is CATGSEKETQYF. The CDR3 DNA sequence: TGTGCCACCGGTAGCGAGAAAGAGACCCAGTACTTC. V is TRBV18 and J is TRBJ2-5; D may be TRBD2 (5 bases). Germline V CDR1 and CDR2: KGHSH, LQKENI. V was trimmed by 10 bases and J by 3 bases, leaving 12 bases between them. The CDR3 spans 12 residues.

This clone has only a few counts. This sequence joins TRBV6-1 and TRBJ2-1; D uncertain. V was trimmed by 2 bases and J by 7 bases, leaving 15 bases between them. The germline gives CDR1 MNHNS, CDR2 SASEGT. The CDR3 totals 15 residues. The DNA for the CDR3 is TGTGCCAGCAGTGAATTAGGAGTCCCTACAAATGAGCAGTTCTTC. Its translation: CASSELGVPTNEQFF.

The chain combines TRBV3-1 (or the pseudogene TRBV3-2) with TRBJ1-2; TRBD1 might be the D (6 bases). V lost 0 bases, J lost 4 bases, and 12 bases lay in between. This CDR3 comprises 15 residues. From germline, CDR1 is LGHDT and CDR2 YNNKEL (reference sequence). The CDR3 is CASSQDPRGTYGYTF. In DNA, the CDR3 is TGTGCCAGCAGCCAAGATCCCAGGGGCACCTATGGCTACACCTTC.

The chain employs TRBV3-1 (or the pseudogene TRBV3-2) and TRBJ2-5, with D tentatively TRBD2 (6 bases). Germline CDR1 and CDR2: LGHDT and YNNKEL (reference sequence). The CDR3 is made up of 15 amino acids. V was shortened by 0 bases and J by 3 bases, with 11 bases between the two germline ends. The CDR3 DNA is TGTGCCAGCAGCCAAGAAAGGAGGGCGGAAGAGACCCAGTACTTC. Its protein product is CASSQERRAEETQYF.

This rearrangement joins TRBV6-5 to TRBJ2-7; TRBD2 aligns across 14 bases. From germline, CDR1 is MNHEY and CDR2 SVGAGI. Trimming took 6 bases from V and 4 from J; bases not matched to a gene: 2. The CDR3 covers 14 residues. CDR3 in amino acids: CASSGLAGGYEQYF. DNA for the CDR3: TGTGCCAGCAGCGGACTAGCGGGAGGATACGAGCAGTACTTC.

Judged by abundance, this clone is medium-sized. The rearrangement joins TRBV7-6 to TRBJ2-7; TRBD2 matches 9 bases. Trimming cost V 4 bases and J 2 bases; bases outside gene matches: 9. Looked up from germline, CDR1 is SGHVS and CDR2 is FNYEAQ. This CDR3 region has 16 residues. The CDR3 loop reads CASSSGIAGVPYEQYF. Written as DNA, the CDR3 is TGTGCCAGCAGCTCCGGGATAGCGGGAGTGCCCTACGAGCAGTACTTC.

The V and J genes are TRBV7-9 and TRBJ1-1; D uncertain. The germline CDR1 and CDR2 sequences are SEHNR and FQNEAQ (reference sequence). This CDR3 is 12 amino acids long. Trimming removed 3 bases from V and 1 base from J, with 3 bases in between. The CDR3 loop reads CASSFGNTEAFF. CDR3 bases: TGTGCCAGCAGCTTCGGGAACACTGAAGCTTTCTTT.

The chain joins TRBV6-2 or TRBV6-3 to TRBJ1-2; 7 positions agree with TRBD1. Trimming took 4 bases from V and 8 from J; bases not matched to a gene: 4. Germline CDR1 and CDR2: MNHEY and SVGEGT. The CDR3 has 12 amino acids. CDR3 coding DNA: TGTGCCAGCAGTTCACAGGGGTACGGCTACACCTTC. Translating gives CASSSQGYGYTF.

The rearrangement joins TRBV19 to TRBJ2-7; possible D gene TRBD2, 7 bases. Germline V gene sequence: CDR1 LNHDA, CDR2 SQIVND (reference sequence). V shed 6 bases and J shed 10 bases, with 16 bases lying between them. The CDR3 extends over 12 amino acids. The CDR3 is CASSPGGADQYF. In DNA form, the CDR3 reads TGTGCCAGTAGCCCTGGGGGGGCGGACCAGTACTTC.

The DNA for the CDR3 is TGCGCCAGCAGCCCCTCGGAAACCCCTGGGCCCCAGTACTTC. This encodes CASSPSETPGPQYF. V is TRBV5-1 and J is TRBJ2-5; D not resolved. Germline CDR1 and CDR2: SGHRS and YFSETQ. V gave up 4 bases and J gave up 9 bases, with 19 bases separating them. The CDR3 has 14 residues.

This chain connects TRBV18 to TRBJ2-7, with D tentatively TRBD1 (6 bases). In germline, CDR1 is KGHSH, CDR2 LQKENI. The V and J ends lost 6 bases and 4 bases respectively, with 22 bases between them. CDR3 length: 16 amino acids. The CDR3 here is CASSAPGVGISYEQYF. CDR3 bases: TGTGCCAGCTCCGCTCCAGGGGTAGGGATCTCTTACGAGCAGTACTTC.

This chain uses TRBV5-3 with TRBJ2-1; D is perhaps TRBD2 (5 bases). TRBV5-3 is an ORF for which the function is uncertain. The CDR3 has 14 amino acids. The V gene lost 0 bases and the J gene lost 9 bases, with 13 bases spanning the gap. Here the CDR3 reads CARSLGRPHGEQFF. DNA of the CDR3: TGTGCCAGAAGCTTGGGGAGGCCCCACGGTGAGCAGTTCTTC.

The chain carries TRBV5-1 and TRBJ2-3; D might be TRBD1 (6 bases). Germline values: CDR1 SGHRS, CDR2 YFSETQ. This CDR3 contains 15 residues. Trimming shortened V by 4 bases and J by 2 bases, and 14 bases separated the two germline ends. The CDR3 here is CASSLDSPPTDTQYF. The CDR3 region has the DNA TGCGCCAGCAGCCTGGACAGCCCGCCCACAGATACGCAGTATTTT.

CDR3 loop: CASSQDLGTSGRDTQYF. CDR3 sequence (DNA): TGCGCCAGCAGCCAAGATCTGGGGACTAGCGGGAGGGATACGCAGTATTTT. The J gene is TRBJ2-3, the V gene TRBV4-3; 15 bases are shared with TRBD2. Germline-derived CDR1 and CDR2 are LGHNA and YSLEER. The CDR3 runs 17 residues. Trimming took 0 bases from V and 6 from J; bases not matched to a gene: 4.

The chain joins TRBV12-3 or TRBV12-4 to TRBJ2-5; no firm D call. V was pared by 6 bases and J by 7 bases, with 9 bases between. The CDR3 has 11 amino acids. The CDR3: CASSAGTTQYF. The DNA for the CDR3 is TGTGCCAGCAGCGCAGGCACGACCCAGTACTTC.

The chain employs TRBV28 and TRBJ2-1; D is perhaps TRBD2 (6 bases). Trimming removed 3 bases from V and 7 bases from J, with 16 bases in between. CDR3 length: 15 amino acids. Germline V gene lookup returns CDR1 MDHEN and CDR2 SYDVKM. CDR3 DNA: TGTGCCAGCAGTTTTTCCTCCGGGACTTTAAATGAGCAGTTCTTC. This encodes CASSFSSGTLNEQFF.

The CDR3 region has the DNA TGTGCCAGTAGGACAGGTTACAATGAGCAGTTCTTC. It is translated as CASRTGYNEQFF. The rearrangement links TRBV19 to TRBJ2-1; possibly TRBD1 for D (6 bases). CDR1 is LNHDA and CDR2 is SQIVND in the germline V gene (reference sequence). V was pared by 6 bases and J by 4 bases, with 7 bases between. The CDR3 sequence is 12 residues long.

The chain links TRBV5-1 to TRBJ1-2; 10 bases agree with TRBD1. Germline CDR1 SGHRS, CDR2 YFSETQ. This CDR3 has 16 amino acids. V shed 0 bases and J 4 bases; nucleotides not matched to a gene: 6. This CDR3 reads CASSLGGQGTGYGYTF. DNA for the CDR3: TGCGCCAGCAGCTTGGGGGGACAGGGGACCGGCTATGGCTACACCTTC.

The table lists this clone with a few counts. Here the CDR3 DNA reads TGTGCCAGCAGCCCCGGGACAGGAAAAGGGGGCCAGCCCCAGCATTTT. The encoded protein is CASSPGTGKGGQPQHF. The chain joins TRBV3-1 (or the pseudogene TRBV3-2) to TRBJ1-5; 8 bases agree with TRBD1. Per germline, CDR1 LGHDT and CDR2 YNNKEL (reference sequence). The CDR3 totals 16 residues. V lost 4 bases to trimming and J lost 7 bases; unmatched junction nucleotides: 12.

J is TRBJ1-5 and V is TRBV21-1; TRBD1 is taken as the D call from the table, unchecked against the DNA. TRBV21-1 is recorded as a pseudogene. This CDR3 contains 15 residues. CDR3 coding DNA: TGTGCCAGCAGCAAAGCCAAGGACACCAATCAGCCCCAGCATTTT. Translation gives CASSKAKDTNQPQHF.

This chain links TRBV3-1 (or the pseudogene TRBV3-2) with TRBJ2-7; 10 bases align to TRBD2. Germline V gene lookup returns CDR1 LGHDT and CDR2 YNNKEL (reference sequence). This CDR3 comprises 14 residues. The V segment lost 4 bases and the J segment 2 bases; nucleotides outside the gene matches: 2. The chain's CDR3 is CASSPGLAPYEQYF. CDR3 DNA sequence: TGTGCCAGCAGCCCGGGACTAGCGCCCTACGAGCAGTACTTC.

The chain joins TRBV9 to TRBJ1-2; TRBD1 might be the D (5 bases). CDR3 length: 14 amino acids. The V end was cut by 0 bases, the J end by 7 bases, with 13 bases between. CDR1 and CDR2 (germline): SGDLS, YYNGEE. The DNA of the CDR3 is TGTGCCAGCAGCGTAGAGCCGGGGGACGGTGGCTACACCTTC. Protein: CASSVEPGDGGYTF.

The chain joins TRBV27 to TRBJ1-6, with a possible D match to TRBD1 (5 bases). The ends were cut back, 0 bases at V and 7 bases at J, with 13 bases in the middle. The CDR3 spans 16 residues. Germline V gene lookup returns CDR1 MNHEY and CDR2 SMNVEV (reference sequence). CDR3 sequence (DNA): TGTGCCAGCAGTTTATCGGGTCGGGGGGGGAATTCACCCCTCCACTTT. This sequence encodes CASSLSGRGGNSPLHF.

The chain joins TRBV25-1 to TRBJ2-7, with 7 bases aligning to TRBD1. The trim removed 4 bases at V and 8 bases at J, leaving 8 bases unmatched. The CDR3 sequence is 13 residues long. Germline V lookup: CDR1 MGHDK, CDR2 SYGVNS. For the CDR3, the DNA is TGTGCCAGCAGTGTTTCCACAGGGGTTCAGCAGTACTTC. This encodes CASSVSTGVQQYF.

The CDR3: CASSLGRAQGYGYTF. The CDR3 nucleotides read TGTGCCAGCTCACTGGGCCGCGCCCAGGGATATGGCTACACCTTC. The chain joins TRBV18 to TRBJ1-2, with a possible D match to TRBD1 (5 bases). Trimming left V 4 bases short and J 5 bases short, with 17 bases between. This CDR3 has 15 residues. Germline CDR1 KGHSH, CDR2 LQKENI.

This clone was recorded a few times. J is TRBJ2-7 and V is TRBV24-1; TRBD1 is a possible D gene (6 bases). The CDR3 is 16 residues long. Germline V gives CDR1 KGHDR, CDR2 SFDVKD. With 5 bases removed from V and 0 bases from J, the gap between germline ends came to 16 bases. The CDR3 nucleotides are TGTGCCACCAGTGGGAACACGGGACAAGACTCCTACGAGCAGTACTTC. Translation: CATSGNTGQDSYEQYF.

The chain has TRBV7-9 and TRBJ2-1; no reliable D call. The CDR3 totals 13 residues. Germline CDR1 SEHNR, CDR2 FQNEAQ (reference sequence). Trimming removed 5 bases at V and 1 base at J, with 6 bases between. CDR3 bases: TGTGCCAGCAGCAGCTTTTCCTACAATGAGCAGTTCTTC. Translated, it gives CASSSFSYNEQFF.